This is a list of T cell receptor beta chains from one sample in a study of CD8 T cells in ankylosing spondylitis. TCRdb reprocessed the 5' RACE reads via MiXCR and lists one record per CDR3 protein. The repertoire holds about 52,000 distinct CDR3 sequences, about 7.8% seen once, with over 6.5% in the top ten. Sequencing was performed on blood, either unsorted or a sorted T cell fraction (not recorded which). Receptors originate from a female donor with ankylosing spondylitis or in good health (not recorded which). Both conserved end residues are part of each CDR3. The D gene is left open where the match is weak. Expanded clones get a size class; other rows say once, few or many, or leave the size out.

v_gene,abundance,d_gene,j_gene,CDR3aa,CDR3nt
TRBV5-1,many,TRBD2,TRBJ2-3,CASSGAGVSDTQYF,TGCGCCAGCAGCGGGGCGGGGGTTTCAGATACGCAGTATTTT
TRBV24-1,many,TRBD1,TRBJ1-1,CATSDSRDRNTEAFF,TGTGCCACCAGTGATTCGCGGGACAGAAACACTGAAGCTTTCTTT
TRBV6-5,many,TRBD1,TRBJ2-2,CASSFYRDRGTGELFF,TGTGCCAGCAGTTTCTACCGGGACAGGGGAACCGGGGAGCTGTTTTTT
TRBV5-1,many,.,TRBJ1-6,CASSLLGADSPLHF,TGCGCCAGCAGCTTGCTAGGTGCTGATTCACCCCTCCACTTT
TRBV6-1,many,TRBD1,TRBJ1-5,CASSSGTGRFQPQHF,TGTGCCAGCAGTAGCGGGACAGGGCGGTTTCAGCCCCAGCATTTT
TRBV29-1,many,.,TRBJ2-5,CSVGDLETQYF,TGCAGCGTTGGGGATTTAGAGACCCAGTACTTC
TRBV28,many,.,TRBJ1-5,CASSGRNNQPQHF,TGTGCCAGCAGTGGACGGAACAATCAGCCCCAGCATTTT
TRBV5-1,many,.,TRBJ1-1,CASSSDFRNTEAFF,TGCGCCAGCAGCTCCGACTTCCGAAACACTGAAGCTTTCTTT
TRBV28,.,.,TRBJ1-5,CASSPSDRPNQPQHF,TGTGCCAGCAGCCCTTCGGACAGACCAAATCAGCCCCAGCATTTT
TRBV5-1,many,.,TRBJ2-2,CASSLVVGIGTGELFF,TGCGCCAGCAGCTTGGTAGTGGGGATTGGCACCGGGGAGCTGTTTTTT
TRBV29-1,many,.,TRBJ1-4,CSVDSGIGEKLFF,TGCAGCGTTGATTCGGGGATCGGTGAAAAACTGTTTTTT
TRBV5-1,many,.,TRBJ2-4,CASSFGNIQYF,TGCGCCAGCAGCTTCGGGAACATTCAGTACTTC
TRBV18,.,TRBD1,TRBJ1-1,CASSPQGGVNTEAFF,TGTGCCAGCTCACCCCAGGGGGGAGTGAACACTGAAGCTTTCTTT
TRBV3-1,many,TRBD2,TRBJ2-1,CASSQGTRGNEQFF,TGTGCCAGCAGCCAGGGGACTAGAGGCAATGAGCAGTTCTTC
TRBV20-1,many,.,TRBJ1-5,CSARDGSNWAQHF,TGCAGTGCGCGGGACGGGAGCAATTGGGCCCAGCATTTT
TRBV20-1,many,.,TRBJ1-1,CRPGGQASGTEAFF,TGCAGGCCAGGTGGTCAGGCATCGGGCACTGAAGCTTTCTTT
TRBV20-1,many,TRBD2,TRBJ2-3,CSARTPAGADTQYF,TGCAGTGCTAGGACCCCTGCGGGGGCAGATACGCAGTATTTT
TRBV7-8,many,TRBD2,TRBJ2-1,CASSLLRASGGNEQFF,TGTGCCAGCAGCTTATTGAGAGCTAGCGGGGGGAATGAGCAGTTCTTC
TRBV29-1,many,.,TRBJ2-6,CSVDAGSGANVLTF,TGCAGCGTTGATGCAGGTTCTGGGGCCAACGTCCTGACTTTC
TRBV7-9,many,.,TRBJ2-1,CASSLAGGRDEQFF,TGTGCCAGCAGCTTAGCGGGGGGCCGAGATGAGCAGTTCTTC
TRBV5-1,.,TRBD1,TRBJ1-2,CASSPGLGQGGGYTF,TGCGCCAGCAGTCCAGGGCTGGGACAGGGCGGTGGCTACACCTTC
TRBV18,many,.,TRBJ1-1,CASSPQAGVVLNTEAFF,TGTGCCAGCTCACCACAAGCAGGGGTCGTCCTGAACACTGAAGCTTTCTTT
TRBV29-1,many,TRBD1,TRBJ1-1,CSVGTGQNTEAFF,TGCAGCGTAGGGACAGGGCAGAACACTGAAGCTTTCTTT
TRBV7-2,few,TRBD2,TRBJ2-4,CASSLGPSGVAKNIQYF,TGTGCCAGCAGCTTAGGTCCTAGCGGGGTAGCCAAAAACATTCAGTACTTC
TRBV11-2,many,.,TRBJ1-2,CASSSGTNYGYTF,TGTGCCAGCAGCTCCGGGACTAACTATGGCTACACCTTC
TRBV7-6,many,.,TRBJ2-2,CASSFSSAGELFF,TGTGCCAGCAGCTTTTCTAGCGCCGGGGAGCTGTTTTTT
TRBV10-3,many,.,TRBJ1-1,CAISESTQEAFF,TGTGCCATCAGTGAGTCGACACAGGAAGCTTTCTTT
TRBV12-3/TRBV12-4,many,.,TRBJ2-3,CASSYAGGTDTQYF,TGTGCCAGCAGCTACGCGGGCGGCACAGATACGCAGTATTTT
TRBV27,many,.,TRBJ2-2,CASSLEYNGELFF,TGTGCCAGCAGTTTAGAATATAACGGGGAGCTGTTTTTT
TRBV5-1,many,.,TRBJ1-1,CASSLIRGEAFF,TGCGCCAGCAGCTTGATCCGGGGTGAAGCTTTCTTT
TRBV20-1,many,.,TRBJ2-5,CSAPQGGETQYF,TGCAGTGCTCCGCAGGGGGGAGAGACCCAGTACTTC
TRBV11-2,many,.,TRBJ1-1,CASSPSWARDTEAFF,TGTGCCAGCAGCCCGAGCTGGGCACGGGACACTGAAGCTTTCTTT
TRBV5-1,.,.,TRBJ2-1,CASSFSAPSYTEQFF,TGCGCCAGCAGCTTTAGCGCCCCGTCCTACACTGAGCAGTTCTTC
TRBV11-2,many,TRBD2,TRBJ2-1,CASSLDSGGYNEQFF,TGTGCCAGCAGCTTAGATAGCGGGGGGTACAATGAGCAGTTCTTC
TRBV5-5,many,.,TRBJ1-1,CASSLAPSAGSTEAFF,TGTGCCAGCAGCTTGGCCCCGAGCGCAGGGAGCACTGAAGCTTTCTTT
TRBV14,many,.,TRBJ1-1,CASSRDGQYTEAFF,TGTGCCAGCAGCCGCGACGGACAGTACACTGAAGCTTTCTTT
TRBV30,few,.,TRBJ1-5,CASRGGGSNQPQHF,TGTGCCTCCAGGGGAGGGGGAAGCAATCAGCCCCAGCATTTT
TRBV5-1,many,.,TRBJ1-1,CATAGTPNTEAFF,TGCGCCACTGCGGGAACACCCAACACTGAAGCTTTCTTT
TRBV7-2,many,.,TRBJ2-5,CASSLLLGYQETQYF,TGTGCCAGCAGCTTATTACTGGGATACCAAGAGACCCAGTACTTC
TRBV27,many,.,TRBJ2-3,CASSPRRVSGASTDTQYF,TGTGCCAGCAGTCCTCGAAGAGTATCAGGAGCTAGCACAGATACGCAGTATTTT
TRBV6-1,many,.,TRBJ1-2,CASSPSGQWDYGYTF,TGTGCCAGCAGTCCCTCCGGGCAGTGGGACTATGGCTACACCTTC
TRBV10-3,many,.,TRBJ2-2,CAISERGQTNTGELFF,TGTGCCATCAGTGAGCGGGGACAAACGAACACCGGGGAGCTGTTTTTT
TRBV12-3/TRBV12-4,.,.,TRBJ1-5,CASSFQSFDQPQHF,TGTGCCAGCAGTTTTCAGTCCTTTGATCAGCCCCAGCATTTT
TRBV12-3/TRBV12-4,many,TRBD1,TRBJ2-1,CASSPGGTGGSYNEQFF,TGTGCCAGCAGTCCAGGCGGGACAGGTGGCTCCTACAATGAGCAGTTCTTC
TRBV12-3/TRBV12-4,many,TRBD1,TRBJ1-2,CASRPSGGWGYTF,TGTGCCAGCAGGCCTTCAGGGGGCTGGGGCTACACCTTC
TRBV7-2,many,.,TRBJ1-6,CASSLTGRSPLHF,TGTGCCAGCAGCTTAACAGGGCGGTCACCCCTCCACTTT
TRBV19,many,.,TRBJ2-5,CASSNRDYQETQYF,TGTGCCAGTAGTAACCGGGACTACCAAGAGACCCAGTACTTC
TRBV12-3/TRBV12-4,many,.,TRBJ2-2,CASTPDMTGELFF,TGTGCCAGCACCCCGGACATGACCGGGGAGCTGTTTTTT
TRBV28,many,TRBD1,TRBJ2-5,CASLRGQAETQYF,TGTGCCAGCCTAAGGGGACAGGCAGAGACCCAGTACTTC
TRBV12-1,many,.,TRBJ1-5,CASSSTSGTGFQPQHF,TGTGCCAGCAGCTCTACCTCGGGGACAGGGTTTCAGCCCCAGCATTTT
TRBV12-3/TRBV12-4,few,TRBD2,TRBJ2-5,CASSGGLAASETQYF,TGTGCCAGCAGTGGGGGACTAGCGGCGTCGGAGACCCAGTACTTC
TRBV2,many,TRBD1,TRBJ2-2,CASTPGTGNSLNTGELFF,TGTGCCAGCACTCCCGGGACAGGGAACAGTCTGAACACCGGGGAGCTGTTTTTT
TRBV29-1,many,.,TRBJ1-1,CSVEDGQGRGAFF,TGCAGCGTTGAAGATGGGCAGGGCCGCGGAGCTTTCTTT
TRBV7-3,many,.,TRBJ2-5,CASSYSQGTQYF,TGTGCCAGCAGCTATTCTCAGGGGACCCAGTACTTC
TRBV25-1,many,.,TRBJ1-1,CASSVTGLMNTEAFF,TGTGCCAGCAGCGTCACGGGGTTAATGAACACTGAAGCTTTCTTT
TRBV2,many,.,TRBJ1-5,CASQGGERRQPQHF,TGTGCCAGCCAAGGGGGGGAGAGAAGGCAGCCCCAGCATTTT
TRBV28,many,.,TRBJ1-2,CASSLELGVAYGYTF,TGTGCCAGCAGTTTAGAATTGGGGGTGGCCTATGGCTACACCTTC